This record looks at one TCR beta chain sequence and its context. Original methodology: Scientists estimated how many nucleated cells there were by amplifying reference gene primers. The repertoire was sequenced with immunoSEQ multiplex PCR; TCRdb's copy has only in-frame clones and lacks some. The V and J calls and clone size are taken from that table; D and trimming were inferred from the DNA. The sample includes approximately 280,000 clones, roughly 90% seen only once; the top ten take roughly 5%. Trimming took 7 bases from V and 5 from J, leaving 15 bases between them. There are 14 residues in the CDR3. Germline CDR1 reads SNHLY; CDR2 reads FYNNEI. This entry comes from a study of blood T cell repertoires in COVID-19. The overall study: Sources were T cells, B-cell-depleted T cells, or PBMCs; the material itself was cDNA or gDNA.

The V and J genes are TRBV2 and TRBJ1-5; possible D gene TRBD1, 6 bases. Sequenced material: peripheral blood. The receptor was derived from a middle-aged man with acute or convalescent COVID-19. The CDR3 DNA is TGTGCCAGCACACAGGGATTGTTGGATCAGCCCCAGCATTTT. Its protein product is CASTQGLLDQPQHF.